Listed here are 22 T cell receptor beta chains from one sample, sequenced in a study of T cell repertoires in cytomegalovirus infection. TCRdb reprocessed the reads via MiXCR and lists one record per CDR3 protein. The table shows more than 400,000 distinct CDR3 sequences, with around 27% occurring only once. The sequencing sample was made of PBMCs. All receptors come from a human donor in good health (CMV status not recorded). Some clones in this sample may be carry-over from other donors' samples.

In its sample, this clonotype was seen many times. CDR3: CASSLVGVSSYNEQFF. CDR3 DNA: TGTGCCAGCAGCTTAGTGGGGGTCAGCTCCTACAATGAGCAGTTCTTC. V gene TRBV7-2 combines with J gene TRBJ2-1; D is possibly TRBD1 or TRBD2 (5 bases each). This CDR3 contains 16 residues. The germline gives CDR1 SGHTA, CDR2 FQGNSA. With 1 base removed from V and 0 bases from J, the gap between germline ends came to 10 bases.

This chain connects TRBV19 to TRBJ2-5; 7 positions agree with TRBD1. CDR1 is LNHDA, CDR2 SQIVND, per germline (reference sequence). V was pared by 4 bases and J by 4 bases, with 6 bases of the junction left unmatched. The CDR3 contains 14 residues. CDR3 sequence reads: CASSRQGLGETQYF. The CDR3 nucleotides are TGTGCCAGTAGTAGACAGGGATTGGGAGAGACCCAGTACTTC.

This clonotype was observed at least ten times. The chain combines TRBV7-8 with TRBJ2-5; 7 bases agree with TRBD2. Looked up from germline, CDR1 is SGHVS and CDR2 is FQNEAQ. The CDR3 has 15 residues. Trimming took 1 base from V and 5 from J; bases not matched to a gene: 7. The CDR3: CASSLDPSGYETQYF. The CDR3 nucleotides read TGTGCCAGCAGCTTAGATCCTAGCGGATATGAGACCCAGTACTTC.

This clonotype was recorded at least ten times. The chain recombines TRBV7-8 with TRBJ1-5; 10 bases fit TRBD1. Germline loops: CDR1 SGHVS, CDR2 FQNEAQ. Losses at the gene ends were 1 base for V and 7 bases for J; bases not matched to a gene: 1. The CDR3 contains 14 residues. This CDR3 reads CASSLGDRGQPQHF. DNA for the CDR3: TGTGCCAGCAGCTTAGGGGACAGGGGCCAGCCCCAGCATTTT. Combining the CDR3 with reference TRBV7-8 and TRBJ1-5 gives the whole variable domain GAGVSQSPRYKVAKRGQDVALRCDPISGHVSLFWYQQALGQGPEFLTYFQNEAQLDKSGLPSDRFFAERPEGSVSTLKIQRTQQEDSAVYLCASSLGDRGQPQHFGDGTRLSIL.

This clonotype was picked up a small number of times. The genes are TRBV6-5 and TRBJ2-7; maybe TRBD1 (6 bases). Per germline, CDR1 MNHEY and CDR2 SVGAGI. Deletions cut 2 bases from V and 6 bases from J, with 8 bases between. There are 12 residues in the CDR3. CDR3 sequence: CASSYRGGEQYF. The CDR3 DNA reads as TGTGCCAGCAGTTACAGAGGGGGCGAGCAGTACTTC.

As regards this clonotype: One end of the junction is discordant with germline, which a read error may explain. This sequence joins TRBV11-3 and TRBJ1-4; D is unclear. CDR1 SGHNT and CDR2 YENEEA come from the germline V gene. The CDR3 is 15 residues long. The CDR3 sequence is CASSSGGSTNEKPFF. CDR3 DNA sequence: TGTGCCAGCAGCTCAGGAGGGTCAACTAATGAAAAACCGTTTTTT.

This clonotype was recorded at least ten times. J is TRBJ1-5 and V is TRBV28; TRBD1 is a possible D gene (5 bases). V lost 3 bases and J 0 bases, leaving 12 bases between the germline ends. Looked up from germline, CDR1 is MDHEN and CDR2 is SYDVKM. This CDR3 has 16 amino acids. CDR3: CASSFLGHYSNQPQHF. The CDR3, as DNA: TGTGCCAGCAGTTTTTTAGGACATTATAGCAATCAGCCCCAGCATTTT.

This clonotype was picked up many times. The genes are TRBV7-9 and TRBJ2-7; tentative D call: TRBD1 (5 bases). CDR1 and CDR2 (germline): SEHNR, FQNEAQ (reference sequence). The CDR3 totals 16 residues. V shed 6 bases and J shed 4 bases, with 22 bases lying between them. The chain's CDR3 is CASRPPGSHSPYEQYF. The CDR3 bases are TGTGCCAGCAGACCTCCAGGGTCTCACAGCCCATACGAGCAGTACTTC.

A few counts support this clonotype. The CDR3 bases are TGCGCCAGCAAGAGCGGGAGGGCGTTCGCTACGCAGTATTTT. Its translation: CASKSGRAFATQYF. The rearrangement uses TRBV5-1 and TRBJ2-3; TRBD2 matches at 10 bases. The CDR3 covers 14 residues. CDR1 is SGHRS and CDR2 is YFSETQ in the germline V gene. V dropped 6 bases and J dropped 8; count of bases not matched to a gene: 9.

This chain joins TRBV10-3 and TRBJ1-1; possibly TRBD1 for D (5 bases). CDR3 length: 14 amino acids. V was pared by 7 bases and J by 1 base, with 13 bases between. Germline V gives CDR1 ENHRY, CDR2 SYGVKD. In DNA form, the CDR3 reads TGTGCCATCACCGTCACGACAGAGAACACTGAAGCTTTCTTT. Translation: CAITVTTENTEAFF.

CDR3 loop: CASSVDRGYEQYV. Here the CDR3 DNA reads TGTGCCAGCAGTGTTGACAGGGGCTACGAGCAGTACGTC. The V gene is TRBV2, the J gene TRBJ2-7; 8 bases agree with TRBD1. CDR3 length: 13 residues. Germline V gene sequence: CDR1 SNHLY, CDR2 FYNNEI. J gave up 3 bases and V 4 bases, and 2 bases lay outside the gene matches.

The chain combines TRBV12-3 or TRBV12-4 with TRBJ2-1; D unclear. Trimming shortened V by 5 bases and J by 4 bases, and 12 bases separated the two germline ends. The CDR3 consists of 14 residues. CDR3 amino acids: CASSKGSMYNEQFF. In DNA, the CDR3 is TGTGCCAGCAGTAAAGGATCTATGTACAATGAGCAGTTCTTC.

In its sample, this clonotype was seen many times. The V call is TRBV7-2, the J call TRBJ1-3; TRBD1 matches 9 bases. V trimming: 2 bases; J trimming: 1 base; junction bases outside the gene matches: 9. Germline lookup yields CDR1 SGHTA and CDR2 FQGNSA. CDR3 size: 18 residues. For the CDR3, the DNA is TGTGCCAGCAGCTTATCCAACAGGGGGCCTCGATCTGGAAACACCATATATTTT. Amino acids: CASSLSNRGPRSGNTIYF.

A few counts support this clonotype. The gene calls are TRBV7-9 and TRBJ1-5; TRBD1 matches 7 bases. Germline-derived CDR1 and CDR2 are SEHNR and FQNEAQ (reference sequence). Trimming took 5 bases from V and 6 from J; bases not matched to a gene: 10. CDR3 size: 15 residues. The CDR3 DNA follows: TGTGCCAGCAGCGCGCGGCCGGGACAGCCTCAGCCCCAGCATTTT. Its protein product is CASSARPGQPQPQHF.

This clonotype has more than one count but fewer than ten. This chain connects TRBV12-3 or TRBV12-4 to TRBJ1-3; D is ambiguous. This CDR3 has 13 residues. Between the trimmed V and J ends, which lost 3 bases and 2 bases, there was a span of 5 bases. Written as DNA, the CDR3 is TGTGCCAGCAGTTTCAGCCCTGGAAACACCATATATTTT. Protein: CASSFSPGNTIYF.

The chain couples TRBV20-1 to TRBJ2-1; 13 nucleotides match TRBD2. This CDR3 is 14 amino acids long. V lost 6 bases to trimming and J lost 11 bases; unmatched junction nucleotides: 10. The V gene's germline CDR1 is DFQATT and CDR2 SNEGSKA (reference sequence). In DNA, the CDR3 is TGCAGTGCACCTCAGGGGACTAGCGGGACGCAGCAGTTCTTC. This codes for CSAPQGTSGTQQFF.

The sample holds a few counts of this clonotype. The J gene is TRBJ2-5, the V gene TRBV10-3; D is perhaps TRBD2 (5 bases). Germline V gene data show CDR1 as ENHRY and CDR2 as SYGVKD. The CDR3 length is 13 residues. The germline V and J ends were trimmed by 3 bases and 5 bases, with 10 bases remaining between them. CDR3: CAISESGDETQYF. In DNA form, the CDR3 reads TGTGCCATCAGTGAATCCGGGGATGAGACCCAGTACTTC.

This clonotype occurred a few times. This rearrangement joins TRBV7-3 to TRBJ2-5; no definite D call. Germline CDR1 SGHTA, CDR2 FQGTGA. CDR3 size: 13 residues. V lost 3 bases and J 0 bases, leaving 5 bases between the germline ends. The CDR3 nucleotides read TGTGCCAGCAGCTTTGCGTACCAAGAGACCCAGTACTTC. As protein: CASSFAYQETQYF.

The J gene is TRBJ2-2, the V gene TRBV19, with a tentative D call TRBD2 (5 bases). Deletions cut 3 bases from V and 13 bases from J, with 12 bases between. Germline V gene data show CDR1 as LNHDA and CDR2 as SQIVND (reference sequence). This CDR3 region has 12 residues. The DNA for the CDR3 is TGTGCCAGTAGTATTCGTACCGGAGGGCTGTTTTTT. Protein: CASSIRTGGLFF. The whole variable domain, remainder taken from reference TRBV19 and TRBJ2-2, is DGGITQSPKYLFRKEGQNVTLSCEQNLNHDAMYWYRQDPGQGLRLIYYSQIVNDFQKGDIAEGYSVSREKKESFPLTVTSAQKNPTAFYLCASSIRTGGLFFGEGSRLTVL.

The chain uses TRBV5-8 and TRBJ2-3; 8 positions match TRBD2. The germline V gene encodes CDR1 SGHTS and CDR2 YDEGEE. The junction had 11 bases not matched to a gene; V was cut back by 3 bases and J by 5 bases. CDR3 length: 16 residues. The DNA of the CDR3 is TGTGCCAGCAGCTGGCCCGGGCGGGAGGATTTAGATACGCAGTATTTT. It translates to CASSWPGREDLDTQYF.

This clonotype came up a few times. V usage is TRBV6-2 or TRBV6-3 and J usage is TRBJ2-7; 15 bases are shared with TRBD2. CDR3 length: 15 residues. Trimming removed 5 bases from V and 4 bases from J; junction bases left unmatched: 3. CDR1 and CDR2 (germline): MNHEY, SVGEGT. CDR3 sequence: CASSRTSGRDYEQYV. CDR3 coding DNA: TGTGCCAGCAGTCGGACTAGCGGGAGGGATTACGAGCAGTACGTC.

The chain recombines TRBV12-3 or TRBV12-4 with TRBJ1-1, with D possibly matching TRBD1 (5 bases). V was shortened by 3 bases and J by 4 bases, with 12 bases between the two germline ends. This CDR3 comprises 14 residues. The DNA for the CDR3 is TGTGCCAGCAGTTTTCATGCGAGGGGCACTGAAGCTTTCTTT. Translating gives CASSFHARGTEAFF.